The entry below describes one T cell receptor (beta chain). Its target is not known. Germline V gene sequence: CDR1 MNHEY, CDR2 SMNVEV (reference sequence). Trimming pared 3 bases from V and 0 bases from J, leaving 10 bases between. CDR3 length: 15 amino acids. This entry belongs to a study of identical twins. Each CDR3 protein is one row after TCRdb ran MiXCR on the 5' RACE reads. The sample carries roughly 280,000 distinct CDR3 sequences, roughly 10% recorded once. Study results and caveats: Conclusions were based on cross-sectional statistical analysis, without following the same donors.

This sample also belongs to another study, concerning yellow fever vaccine responses in identical twins. According to that study: Twin vaccine T cell responses reportedly seemed partly convergent, partly personalized.

The sequencing sample was made of CD8+ T cells sorted from blood. This chain connects TRBV27 to TRBJ2-3; perhaps TRBD2 as D (6 bases). The origin of this receptor is a woman aged 18-29 years in good health. The CDR3 reads CASSFFGTSTDTQYF. The CDR3 DNA follows: TGTGCCAGCAGTTTTTTTGGGACTAGCACAGATACGCAGTATTTT.